This TCR beta chain comes out of a study of T-cell memory formation after mild COVID-19. Study at large: Largely, TCR clusters stayed within a single donor.

TCRdb re-analysed the 5' RACE reads in MiXCR, keeping a single row per CDR3 protein. In the table there are fewer than 250,000 distinct CDR3 sequences, around 30% of which are singletons. This clonotype has ten or more counts. The antigen remains unidentified. General observations from the study: Chiefly within CM and EM were the contracting CD4+ clones; CD8+ ones were within EMRA. The study detected some responding clones in pre-infection memory, suggesting cross-reactive memory joined.

V gave up 2 bases and J gave up 6 bases, with 5 bases separating them. Germline lookup yields CDR1 SGHAT and CDR2 FQNNGV. CDR3 length equals 11 residues. This receptor was taken from an adult woman who had mild COVID-19 (a few samples of this study predate the infection). Cell type and time point are not known. The genes are TRBV11-2 and TRBJ2-7; no reliable D call. The specimen sequenced was PBMCs or a T cell subset sorted from them (not recorded which). Here the CDR3 reads CASSLWGEQYF. The CDR3 DNA is TGTGCCAGCAGCTTATGGGGCGAGCAGTACTTC.